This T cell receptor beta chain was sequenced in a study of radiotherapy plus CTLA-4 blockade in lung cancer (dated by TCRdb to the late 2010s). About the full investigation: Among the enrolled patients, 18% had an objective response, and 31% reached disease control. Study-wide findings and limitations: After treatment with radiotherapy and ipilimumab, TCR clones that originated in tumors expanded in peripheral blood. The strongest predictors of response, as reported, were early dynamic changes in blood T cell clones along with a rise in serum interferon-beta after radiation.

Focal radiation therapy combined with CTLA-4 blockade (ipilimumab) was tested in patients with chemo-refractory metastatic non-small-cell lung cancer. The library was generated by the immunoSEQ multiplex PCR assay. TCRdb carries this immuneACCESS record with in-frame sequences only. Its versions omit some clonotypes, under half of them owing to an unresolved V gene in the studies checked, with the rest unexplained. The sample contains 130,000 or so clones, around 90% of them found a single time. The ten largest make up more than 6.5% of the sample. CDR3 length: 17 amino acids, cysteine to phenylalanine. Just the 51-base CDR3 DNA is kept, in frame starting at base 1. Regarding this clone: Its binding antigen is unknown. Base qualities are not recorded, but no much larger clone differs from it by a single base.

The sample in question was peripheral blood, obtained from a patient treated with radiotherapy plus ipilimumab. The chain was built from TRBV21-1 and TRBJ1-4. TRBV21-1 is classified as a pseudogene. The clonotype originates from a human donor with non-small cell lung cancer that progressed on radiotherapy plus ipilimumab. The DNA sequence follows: TGTGCCAGCAGCAAAGGCCGGCAGCCAGCAACTAATGAAAAACTGTTTTTT. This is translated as CASSKGRQPATNEKLFF.